By its share, the clone carrying this T cell receptor (beta chain) is medium-sized. Its antigen is as yet unknown. The primer mix had 60 Vbeta and 13 Jbeta primers. Here immunoSEQ multiplex PCR was the method, and the copy in TCRdb shows in-frame clones only, minus some. Counted here are under 150,000 clones, less than 65% occurring once; the ten biggest clones make up over 8%. The data originate from a study of cytomegalovirus exposure and HLA in healthy donors. Findings and limits, study-wide: Several of the most significant clusters appeared linked to common viral pathogens, based on a later analysis.

The CDR3 has 16 amino acids. Trimming removed 5 bases from V and 4 bases from J, with 21 bases in between. Germline V gene data show CDR1 as MDHEN and CDR2 as SYDVKM. Material for sequencing was PBMCs. The TCR comes from a man aged 35 to 55 in good health and CMV-seropositive. This rearrangement joins TRBV28 to TRBJ2-7; D is ambiguous. The CDR3, as DNA: TGTGCCAGCAGTCCGGTTAGATCCACCCGAGGATACGAGCAGTACTTC. This translates into CASSPVRSTRGYEQYF.